The sequence of this T cell receptor beta chain was determined in a study of blood T cells in healthy people across ages (dated by TCRdb to the mid-2010s). Describing the broader study: In model experiments, template switching captured about one uniquely barcoded TCR beta cDNA molecule for every two T cells. The study measured age-related changes in TCR beta repertoire diversity using deep sequencing normalized with unique cDNA molecular identifiers. Donors were grouped into four age groups: young (average 16 years), middle-aged (over 35), aged (around 62) and long-lived (approximately 75). Donors of different ages were randomly distributed across sequencing lanes to avoid experimental bias. For two donors (one aged 18 to 30 and one aged 80 or older), the study analyzed two additional independent replicas of 1 million unique cDNA reads from the same blood draw.

Libraries came from 5' RACE. The listed sequencing device is Illumina HiSeq 2500. A second PCR of roughly 6 to 11 cycles was run with a J-beta primer mix and a sample-barcoded 5' primer. A template-switch 5' adaptor carrying 12 random nucleotides introduced a unique molecular identifier onto each TCR beta cDNA molecule. Each sample yielded at least 2.5 million CDR3-containing paired-end reads. First-strand cDNA was synthesized from all RNA with the Mint cDNA synthesis kit, primed by a TRBC-specific oligonucleotide. Following uracil-DNA glycosylase treatment, a first 18-cycle PCR with universal primers M1SS and BC2_uni_R was performed on all cDNA. Regarding the original processing steps: For normalization, 1 million high-quality reads, each with a distinct molecular identifier, were randomly selected from each sample. Instead of being binned into consensus sequences, reads with shared molecular identifiers were discarded. MiTCR, run with a Q25 quality threshold and the strictest error-elimination algorithm, handled CDR3 identification, clonotype clustering and error correction. A nonparametric unseen species model using Euler transformation provided a lower-bound estimate of total TCR beta diversity. TCRdb passed the public sequencing reads through fastp at Q25 and MiXCR, retaining productive beta sequences. Rows with one shared CDR3 protein collapse into an entry with the most common genes and DNA. The V and J calls were determined by TCRdb, not by the authors. This sample holds some 900,000 distinct CDR3 sequences; 40% to 60% were observed only once. About an eighth of the sample is taken by the ten largest.

V and J lose 2 bases and 9 bases, and a span of 11 bases separates them. From cysteine to phenylalanine, the CDR3 is 14 amino acids long. Only the CDR3 DNA stays, 42 bases, in frame from base 1. The paper's findings and limits, for the study overall: Estimates of total diversity based on one million sequenced T cells were regarded as lower bounds and as underestimates. Donor CMV infection status was unknown, potentially confounding age-related changes in expanded clonotypes. Bulk unsorted PBMC profiling prevented conclusive comparison of naive and antigen-experienced compartments. The long-lived group showed more naive CD4+ T cells, fewer expanded clones and increased TCR diversity than the aged group, suggesting age selection. Observed TCR beta diversity per million T cells fell roughly linearly with age, and a significant reduction was already apparent by age about 43. Observed TCR beta diversity correlated strongly with the percentage of naive T cells measured by flow cytometry.

The 39 donors, aged 6 to 90 years, were systemically healthy Caucasian individuals from Russia. Roughly 10 milliliters of peripheral blood were collected from each donor into EDTA-treated Vacutainer tubes. Ficoll-Paque density-gradient centrifugation was used to isolate PBMCs, with at least 6 million obtained per sample. Total RNA, at least 6 micrograms per sample, was extracted from PBMCs with Trizol reagent. Naive CD45RAhigh/CD27high T cell percentages were measured by flow cytometry on a PBMC aliquot from every donor. Turning to this clonotype: It lacks a known antigen. No much larger clonotype is one base removed from it; base qualities were not supplied.

The sequence is built from TRBV12-3 or TRBV12-4 and TRBJ1-6, with TRBD1 tentatively as D gene (5 bases match). The material sequenced was blood. The source is a man aged 25-40 years in good health. The bases read TGTGCCAGCAGTTTAAGGGGTAAGGGTTCACCCCTCCACTTT. Its amino acids are CASSLRGKGSPLHF.